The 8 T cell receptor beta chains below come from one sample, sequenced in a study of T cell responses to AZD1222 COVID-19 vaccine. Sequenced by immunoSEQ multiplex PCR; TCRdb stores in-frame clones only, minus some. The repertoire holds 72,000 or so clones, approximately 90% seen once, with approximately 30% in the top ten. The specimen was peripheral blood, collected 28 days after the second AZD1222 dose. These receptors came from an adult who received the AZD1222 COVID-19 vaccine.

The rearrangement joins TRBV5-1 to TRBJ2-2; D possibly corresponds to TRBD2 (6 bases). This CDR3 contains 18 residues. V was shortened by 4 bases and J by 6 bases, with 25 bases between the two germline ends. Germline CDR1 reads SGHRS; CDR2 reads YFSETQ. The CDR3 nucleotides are TGCGCCAGCAGCCTTCGGACTACCTCGCGGGGAATGGCCGGGGAGCTGTTTTTT. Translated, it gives CASSLRTTSRGMAGELFF.

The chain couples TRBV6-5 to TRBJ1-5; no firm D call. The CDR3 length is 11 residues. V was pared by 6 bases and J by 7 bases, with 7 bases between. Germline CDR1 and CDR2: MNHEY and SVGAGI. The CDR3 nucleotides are TGTGCCAGCAGAGTTGGCCAGCCCCAGCATTTT. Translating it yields CASRVGQPQHF.

The CDR3 sequence: CASSQNGAYEKLFF. In nucleotides, the CDR3 is TGTGCCAGCTCACAAAACGGGGCCTATGAAAAACTGTTTTTT. The rearrangement links TRBV18 to TRBJ1-4, with D possibly TRBD1 on 5 matching bases. CDR3 length: 14 amino acids. Germline assignment: CDR1 KGHSH and CDR2 LQKENI. Trimming pared 4 bases from V and 6 bases from J, leaving 12 bases between.

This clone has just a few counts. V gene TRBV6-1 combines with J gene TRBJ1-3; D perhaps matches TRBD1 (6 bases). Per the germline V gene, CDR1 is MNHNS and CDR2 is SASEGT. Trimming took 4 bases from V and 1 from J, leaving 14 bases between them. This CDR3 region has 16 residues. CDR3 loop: CASSALPQGSGNTIYF. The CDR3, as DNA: TGTGCCAGCAGTGCACTACCACAGGGATCTGGAAACACCATATATTTT.

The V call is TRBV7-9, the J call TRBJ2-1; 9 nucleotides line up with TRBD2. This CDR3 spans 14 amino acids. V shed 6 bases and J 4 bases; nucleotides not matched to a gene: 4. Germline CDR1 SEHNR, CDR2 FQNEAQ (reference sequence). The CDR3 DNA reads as TGTGCCAGCAGTCGGAGCGGGGGGTACAATGAGCAGTTCTTC. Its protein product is CASSRSGGYNEQFF. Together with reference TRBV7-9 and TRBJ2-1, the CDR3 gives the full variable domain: DTGVSQNPRHKITKRGQNVTFRCDPISEHNRLYWYRQTLGQGPEFLTYFQNEAQLEKSRLLSDRFSAERPKGSFSTLEIQRTEQGDSAMYLCASSRSGGYNEQFFGPGTRLTVL.

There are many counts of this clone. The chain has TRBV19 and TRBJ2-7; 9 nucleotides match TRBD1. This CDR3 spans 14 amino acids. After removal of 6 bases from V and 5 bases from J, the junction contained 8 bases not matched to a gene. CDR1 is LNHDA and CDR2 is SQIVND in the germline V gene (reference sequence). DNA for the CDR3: TGTGCCAGTAGGCCCGGGACAGGGATGGACGAGCAGTACTTC. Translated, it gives CASRPGTGMDEQYF. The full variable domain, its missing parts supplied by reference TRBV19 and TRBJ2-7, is DGGITQSPKYLFRKEGQNVTLSCEQNLNHDAMYWYRQDPGQGLRLIYYSQIVNDFQKGDIAEGYSVSREKKESFPLTVTSAQKNPTAFYLCASRPGTGMDEQYFGPGTRLTVT.

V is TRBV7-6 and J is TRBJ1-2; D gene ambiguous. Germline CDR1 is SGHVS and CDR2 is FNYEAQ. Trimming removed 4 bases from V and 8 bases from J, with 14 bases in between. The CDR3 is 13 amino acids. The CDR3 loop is CASSSSPRSGYTF. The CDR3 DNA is TGTGCCAGCAGCTCCTCCCCCAGGAGCGGCTACACCTTC.

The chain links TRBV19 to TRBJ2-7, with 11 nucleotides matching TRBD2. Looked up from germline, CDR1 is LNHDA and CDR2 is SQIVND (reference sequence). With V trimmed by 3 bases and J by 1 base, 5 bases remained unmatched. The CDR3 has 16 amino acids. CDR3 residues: CASSMLGTSGSYEQYF. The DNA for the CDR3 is TGTGCCAGTAGTATGTTAGGGACTAGCGGTTCCTACGAGCAGTACTTC.